This T cell receptor beta chain was recovered during a study of identical twins. TCRdb re-called the 5' RACE reads through MiXCR, storing one row per CDR3 protein. The sample lists approximately 620,000 distinct CDR3 sequences, 8.6% seen once, with 0.98% in the top ten. J gave up 0 bases and V 6 bases, and 3 bases lay outside the gene matches. The CDR3 contains 15 residues. Germline values: CDR1 MNHEY, CDR2 SVGEGT. These data also featured in a second study, about yellow fever vaccine responses in identical twins.

The sequence was collected from a woman aged 18-29 years in good health. The sample comprised PBMCs. The chain has TRBV6-2 or TRBV6-3 and TRBJ2-7; TRBD2 aligns across 12 bases. CDR3 in amino acids: CASRETSGSSYEQYF. The CDR3, as DNA: TGTGCCAGCAGAGAGACTAGCGGGAGCTCCTACGAGCAGTACTTC.